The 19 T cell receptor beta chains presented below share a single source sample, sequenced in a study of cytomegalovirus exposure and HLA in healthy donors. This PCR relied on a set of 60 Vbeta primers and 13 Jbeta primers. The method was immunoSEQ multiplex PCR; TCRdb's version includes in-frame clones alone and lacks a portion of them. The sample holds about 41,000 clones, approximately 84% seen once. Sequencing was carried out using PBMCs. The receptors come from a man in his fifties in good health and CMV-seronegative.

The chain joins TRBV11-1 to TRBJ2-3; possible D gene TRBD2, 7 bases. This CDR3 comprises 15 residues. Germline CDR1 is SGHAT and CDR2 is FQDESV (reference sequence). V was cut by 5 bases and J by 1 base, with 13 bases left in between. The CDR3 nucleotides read TGTGCCAGCAGCCCAGAGGGGGGGGGCACAGATACGCAGTATTTT. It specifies CASSPEGGGTDTQYF.

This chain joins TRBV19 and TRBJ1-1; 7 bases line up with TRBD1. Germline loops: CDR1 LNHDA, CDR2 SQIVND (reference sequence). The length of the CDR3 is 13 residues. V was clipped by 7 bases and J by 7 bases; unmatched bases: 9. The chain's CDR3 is CASKETGRGEAFF. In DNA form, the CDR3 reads TGTGCCAGTAAAGAGACAGGGAGAGGTGAAGCTTTCTTT.

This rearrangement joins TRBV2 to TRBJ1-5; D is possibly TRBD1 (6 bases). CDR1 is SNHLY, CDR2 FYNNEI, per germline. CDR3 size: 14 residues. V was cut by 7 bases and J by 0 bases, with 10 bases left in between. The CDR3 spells CASNGQYSNQPQHF. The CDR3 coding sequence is TGTGCCAGCAATGGACAGTATAGCAATCAGCCCCAGCATTTT.

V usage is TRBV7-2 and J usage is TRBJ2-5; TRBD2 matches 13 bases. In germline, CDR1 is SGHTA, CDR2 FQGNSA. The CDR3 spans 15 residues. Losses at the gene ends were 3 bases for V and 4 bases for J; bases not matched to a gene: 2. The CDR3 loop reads CASSFRLAGGETQYF. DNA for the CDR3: TGTGCCAGCAGCTTTAGACTAGCGGGAGGAGAGACCCAGTACTTC.

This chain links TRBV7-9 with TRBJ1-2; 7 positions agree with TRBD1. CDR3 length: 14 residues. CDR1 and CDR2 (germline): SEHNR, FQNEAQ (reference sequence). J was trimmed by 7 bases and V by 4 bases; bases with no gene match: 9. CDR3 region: CASSSRQGLSGYTF. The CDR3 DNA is TGTGCCAGCAGCTCCAGACAGGGTTTGAGTGGCTACACCTTC.

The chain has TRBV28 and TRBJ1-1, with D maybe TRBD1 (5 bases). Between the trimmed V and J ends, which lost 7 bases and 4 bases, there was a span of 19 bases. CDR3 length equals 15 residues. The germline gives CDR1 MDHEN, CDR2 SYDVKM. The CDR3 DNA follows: TGTGCCAGCACTCTAGGGGCAGGGCTAAGCACTGAAGCTTTCTTT. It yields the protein CASTLGAGLSTEAFF.

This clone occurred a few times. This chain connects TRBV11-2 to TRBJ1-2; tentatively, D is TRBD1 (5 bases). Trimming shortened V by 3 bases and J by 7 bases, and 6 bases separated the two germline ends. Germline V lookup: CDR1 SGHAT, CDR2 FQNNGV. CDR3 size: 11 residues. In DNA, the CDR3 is TGTGCCAGCAGCTTTAGGGGTGGCTACACCTTC. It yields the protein CASSFRGGYTF.

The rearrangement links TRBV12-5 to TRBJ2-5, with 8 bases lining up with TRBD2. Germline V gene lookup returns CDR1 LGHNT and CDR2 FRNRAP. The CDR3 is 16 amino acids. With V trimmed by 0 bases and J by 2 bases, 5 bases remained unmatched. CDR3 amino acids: CASGLVPGGDQETQYF. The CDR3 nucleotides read TGTGCTAGTGGTTTGGTACCGGGGGGGGATCAAGAGACCCAGTACTTC.

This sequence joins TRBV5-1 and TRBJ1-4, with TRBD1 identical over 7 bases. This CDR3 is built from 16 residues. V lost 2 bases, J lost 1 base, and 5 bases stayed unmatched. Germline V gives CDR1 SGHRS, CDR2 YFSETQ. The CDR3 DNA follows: TGCGCCAGCAGCTTAAACAGGGGCGGAACTAATGAAAAACTGTTTTTT. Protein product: CASSLNRGGTNEKLFF.

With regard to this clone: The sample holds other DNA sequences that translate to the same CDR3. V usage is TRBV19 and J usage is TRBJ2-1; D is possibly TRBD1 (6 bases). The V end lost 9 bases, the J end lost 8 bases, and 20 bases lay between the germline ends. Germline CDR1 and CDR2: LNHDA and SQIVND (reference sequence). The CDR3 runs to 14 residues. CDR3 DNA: TGTGCCAGCTCGGAAAGGGGGTGGGTTGATGAGCAGTTCTTC. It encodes CASSERGWVDEQFF.

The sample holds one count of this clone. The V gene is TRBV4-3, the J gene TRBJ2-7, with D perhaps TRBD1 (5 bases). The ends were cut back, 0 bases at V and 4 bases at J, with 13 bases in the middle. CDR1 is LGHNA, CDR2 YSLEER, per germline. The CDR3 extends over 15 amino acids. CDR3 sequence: CASSQDPQGQYEQYF. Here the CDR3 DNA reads TGCGCCAGCAGCCAAGATCCTCAGGGTCAATACGAGCAGTACTTC.

As DNA, the CDR3 is TGTGCCAGCAGCGGAGACAGTATCTACGAGCAGTACTTC. Protein product: CASSGDSIYEQYF. The chain couples TRBV28 to TRBJ2-7, with D maybe TRBD1 (5 bases). Trimming cost V 6 bases and J 3 bases, with 12 bases left between them. CDR3 length equals 13 residues. Germline CDR1 MDHEN, CDR2 SYDVKM.

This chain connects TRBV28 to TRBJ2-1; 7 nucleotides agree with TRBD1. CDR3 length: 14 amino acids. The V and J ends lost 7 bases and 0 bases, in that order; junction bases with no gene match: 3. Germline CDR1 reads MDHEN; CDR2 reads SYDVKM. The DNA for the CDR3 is TGTGCCAGCATCCGGGACAGCTCCTACAATGAGCAGTTCTTC. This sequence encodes CASIRDSSYNEQFF.

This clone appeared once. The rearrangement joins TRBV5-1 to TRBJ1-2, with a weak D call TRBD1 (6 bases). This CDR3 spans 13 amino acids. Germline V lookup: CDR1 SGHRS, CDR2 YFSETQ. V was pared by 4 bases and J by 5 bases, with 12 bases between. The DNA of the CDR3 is TGCGCCAGCAGCGACGGACAGCTTTATGGCTACACCTTC. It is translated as CASSDGQLYGYTF.

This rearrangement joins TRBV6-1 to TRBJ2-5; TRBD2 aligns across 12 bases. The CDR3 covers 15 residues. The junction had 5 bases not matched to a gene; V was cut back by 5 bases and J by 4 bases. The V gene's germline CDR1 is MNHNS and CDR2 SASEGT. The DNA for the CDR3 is TGTGCCAGCAGTTCTAGCGGGGGGGCCGGAGAGACCCAGTACTTC. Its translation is CASSSSGGAGETQYF.

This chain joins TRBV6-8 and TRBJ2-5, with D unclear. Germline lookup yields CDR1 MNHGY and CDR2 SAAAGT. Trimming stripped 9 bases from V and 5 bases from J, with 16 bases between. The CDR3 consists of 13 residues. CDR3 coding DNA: TGTGCCAGACCGGTCCCTCTAGATGAGACCCAGTACTTC. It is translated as CARPVPLDETQYF.

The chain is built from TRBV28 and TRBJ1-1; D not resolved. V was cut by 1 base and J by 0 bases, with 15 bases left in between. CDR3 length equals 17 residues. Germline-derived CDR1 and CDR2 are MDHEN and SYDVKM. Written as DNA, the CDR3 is TGTGCCAGCAGTTTATCCCCCTCGACAACCTTGAACACTGAAGCTTTCTTT. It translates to CASSLSPSTTLNTEAFF.

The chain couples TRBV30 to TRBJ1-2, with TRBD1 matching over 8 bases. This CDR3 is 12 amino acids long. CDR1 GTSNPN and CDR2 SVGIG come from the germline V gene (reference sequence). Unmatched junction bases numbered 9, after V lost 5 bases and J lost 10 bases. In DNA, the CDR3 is TGTGCCTGGTCAGGACAGGGAGTATCCTACACCTTC. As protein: CAWSGQGVSYTF.

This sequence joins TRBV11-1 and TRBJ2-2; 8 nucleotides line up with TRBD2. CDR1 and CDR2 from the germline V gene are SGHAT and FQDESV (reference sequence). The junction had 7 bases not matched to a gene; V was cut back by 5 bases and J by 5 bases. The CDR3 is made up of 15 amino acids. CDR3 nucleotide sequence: TGTGCCAGCAGCCCGGGGGGGGGCCGGACCGGGGAGCTGTTTTTT. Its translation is CASSPGGGRTGELFF.